A few counts support the clone carrying this T cell receptor (beta chain). Germline V gene lookup returns CDR1 MDHEN and CDR2 SYDVKM. V lost 6 bases and J 9 bases, leaving 14 bases between the germline ends. The CDR3 runs to 12 residues. Clones were read by immunoSEQ multiplex PCR, and TCRdb kept only the in-frame ones, dropping some. The sample lists roughly 250,000 clones, roughly three quarters occurring once. The data belong to a study of blood T cell repertoires in COVID-19. As for the study in general: Some COVID-19 samples were acute and others convalescent; all came from the United States, Italy and Spain.

Material for sequencing was peripheral blood. The V call is TRBV28, the J call TRBJ1-1; tentatively, D is TRBD1 (5 bases). The clonotype was recovered from a woman between 35 and 50 years old with active or convalescent COVID-19. CDR3 nucleotides: TGTGCCAGCAGCTTCGGAGGGGTCAAAGCTTTCTTT. Translated: CASSFGGVKAFF.